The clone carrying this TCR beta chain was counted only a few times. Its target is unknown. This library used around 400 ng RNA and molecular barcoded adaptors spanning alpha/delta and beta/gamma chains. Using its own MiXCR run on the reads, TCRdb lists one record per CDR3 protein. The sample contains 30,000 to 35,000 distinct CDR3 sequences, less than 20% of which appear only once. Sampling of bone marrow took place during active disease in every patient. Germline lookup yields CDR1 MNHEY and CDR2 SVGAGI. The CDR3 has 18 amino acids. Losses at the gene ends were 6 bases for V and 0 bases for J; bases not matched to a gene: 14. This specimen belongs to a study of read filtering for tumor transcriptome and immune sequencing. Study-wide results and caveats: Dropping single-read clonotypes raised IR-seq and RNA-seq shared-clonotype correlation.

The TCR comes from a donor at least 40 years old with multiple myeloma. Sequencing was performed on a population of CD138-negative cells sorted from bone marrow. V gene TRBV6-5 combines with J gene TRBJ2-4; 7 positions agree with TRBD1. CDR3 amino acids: CASRRQGLPGLAKNIQYF. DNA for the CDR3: TGTGCCAGCAGAAGACAGGGCCTCCCGGGGTTAGCCAAAAACATTCAGTACTTC.